This T cell receptor (beta chain) is from a study of blood T cell repertoires in COVID-19. Overall study context: The United States, Italy and Spain supplied acute and convalescent COVID-19 samples. T cells, B-cell-depleted T cells, or PBMCs provided the cDNA or gDNA that served as material.

This CDR3 is 15 amino acids long. Germline CDR1 and CDR2: LGHNA and YNFKEQ. Trimming removed 0 bases from V and 0 bases from J, with 8 bases in between. Seattle researchers signed up patients amid active infection and tracked them longitudinally. In the original processing: For nucleated cells, counts were estimated from reference gene primer amplification. Profiling relied on immunoSEQ multiplex PCR, and the TCRdb table lists in-frame clones only, not all of them. V, J and clone size are those of that table, while D and trimming were read from the DNA. The profile shows about 390,000 clones, 70% to 90% of them singletons.

The sample consisted of peripheral blood. The receptor comes from an older woman with COVID-19, enrolled during active disease. The chain employs TRBV4-2 and TRBJ1-1; perhaps TRBD1 as D (5 bases). Written as DNA, the CDR3 is TGTGCCAGCAGCCAAGAGGCGGGGGTGAACACTGAAGCTTTCTTT. The encoded protein is CASSQEAGVNTEAFF.